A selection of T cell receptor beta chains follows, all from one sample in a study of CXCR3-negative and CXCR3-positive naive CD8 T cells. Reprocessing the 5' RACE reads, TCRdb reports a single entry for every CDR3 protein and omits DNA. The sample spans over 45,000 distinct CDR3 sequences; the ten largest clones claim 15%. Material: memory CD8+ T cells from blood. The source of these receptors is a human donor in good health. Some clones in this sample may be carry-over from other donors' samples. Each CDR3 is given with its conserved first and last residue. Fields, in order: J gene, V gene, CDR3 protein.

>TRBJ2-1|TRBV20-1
CSYTSGSEDEQFF
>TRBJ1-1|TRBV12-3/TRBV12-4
CASSPGAEAFF
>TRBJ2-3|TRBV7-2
CASSFPSSGGAGADTQYF
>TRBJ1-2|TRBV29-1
CSVSPGQSNYGYTF
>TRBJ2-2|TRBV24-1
CATSDLTGGMNTGELFF
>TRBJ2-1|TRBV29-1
CSVEDVRESHNEQFF
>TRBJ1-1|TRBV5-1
CASSSGTGLTEAFF
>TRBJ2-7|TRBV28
CASSLVVDSYEQYF
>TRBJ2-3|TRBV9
CASSGARPRDTQYF
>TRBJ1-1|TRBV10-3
CAISDVDGGTEAFF
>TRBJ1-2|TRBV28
CASSSSPGTGLSRYYGYTF